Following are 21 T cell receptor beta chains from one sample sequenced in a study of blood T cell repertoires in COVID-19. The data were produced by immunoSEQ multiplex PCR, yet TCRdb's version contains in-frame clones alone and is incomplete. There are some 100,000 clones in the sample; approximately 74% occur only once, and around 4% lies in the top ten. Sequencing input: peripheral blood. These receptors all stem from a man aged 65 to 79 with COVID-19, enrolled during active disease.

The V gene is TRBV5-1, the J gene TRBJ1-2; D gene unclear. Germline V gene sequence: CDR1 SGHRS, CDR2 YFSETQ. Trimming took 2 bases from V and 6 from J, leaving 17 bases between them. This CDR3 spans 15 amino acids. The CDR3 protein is CASSLRLSSLNGYTF. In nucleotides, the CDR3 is TGCGCCAGCAGCTTACGGTTGTCGTCCTTAAATGGCTACACCTTC.

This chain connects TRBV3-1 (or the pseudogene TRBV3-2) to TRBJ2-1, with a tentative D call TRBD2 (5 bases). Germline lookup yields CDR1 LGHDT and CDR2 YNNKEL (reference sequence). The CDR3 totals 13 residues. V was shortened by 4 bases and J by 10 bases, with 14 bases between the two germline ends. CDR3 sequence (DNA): TGTGCCAGCAGCCCAAAGGGCGAGGGAGAGCAGTTCTTC. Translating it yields CASSPKGEGEQFF.

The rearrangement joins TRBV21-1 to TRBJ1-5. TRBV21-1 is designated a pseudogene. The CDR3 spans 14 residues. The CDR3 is CASKKMSGDQPQHF. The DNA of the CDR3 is TGTGCCAGCAAAAAAATGTCGGGGGATCAGCCCCAGCATTTT.

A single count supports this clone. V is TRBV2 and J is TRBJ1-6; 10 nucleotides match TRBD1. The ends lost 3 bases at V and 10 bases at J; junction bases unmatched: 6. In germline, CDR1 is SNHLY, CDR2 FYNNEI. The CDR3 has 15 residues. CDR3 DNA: TGTGCCAGCAGTGATCGGACAGGGGGTAGCTCACCCCTCCACTTT. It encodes CASSDRTGGSSPLHF.

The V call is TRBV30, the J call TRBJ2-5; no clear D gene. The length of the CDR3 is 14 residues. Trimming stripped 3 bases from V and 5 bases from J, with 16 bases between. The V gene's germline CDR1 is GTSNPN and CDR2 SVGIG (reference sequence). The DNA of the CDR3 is TGTGCCTGGAGAGGAGTATCCGTGCGCGAGACCCAGTACTTC. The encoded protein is CAWRGVSVRETQYF.

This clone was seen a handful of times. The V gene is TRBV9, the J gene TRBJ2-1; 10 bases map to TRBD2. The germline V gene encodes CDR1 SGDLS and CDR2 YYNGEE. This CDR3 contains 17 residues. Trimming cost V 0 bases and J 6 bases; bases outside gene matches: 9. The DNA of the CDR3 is TGTGCCAGCAGCGTAGCCTGGCTAGCGGGAGCTGCCAATGAGCAGTTCTTC. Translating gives CASSVAWLAGAANEQFF.

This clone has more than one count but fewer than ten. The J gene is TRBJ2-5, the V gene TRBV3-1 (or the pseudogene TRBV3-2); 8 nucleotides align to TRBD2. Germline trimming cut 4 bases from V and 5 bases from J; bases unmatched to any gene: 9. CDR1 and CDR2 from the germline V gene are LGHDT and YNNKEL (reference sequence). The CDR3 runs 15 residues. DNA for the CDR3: TGTGCCAGCAGCCTCTCAGCGGGAGTCGGGGAGACCCAGTACTTC. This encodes CASSLSAGVGETQYF.

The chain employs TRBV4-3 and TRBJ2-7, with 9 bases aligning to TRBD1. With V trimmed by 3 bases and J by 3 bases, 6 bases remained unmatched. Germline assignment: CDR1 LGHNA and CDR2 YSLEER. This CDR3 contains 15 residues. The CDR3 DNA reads TGCGCCAGCAGCCATAACAGGGGGCCCGACTACGAGCAGTACTTC. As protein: CASSHNRGPDYEQYF.

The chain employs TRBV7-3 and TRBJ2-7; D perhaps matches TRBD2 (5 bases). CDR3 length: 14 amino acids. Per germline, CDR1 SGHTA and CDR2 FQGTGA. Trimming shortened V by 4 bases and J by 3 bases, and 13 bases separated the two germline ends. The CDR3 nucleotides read TGTGCCAGCAGCTATTCCCCGGGAAACTACGAGCAGTACTTC. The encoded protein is CASSYSPGNYEQYF.

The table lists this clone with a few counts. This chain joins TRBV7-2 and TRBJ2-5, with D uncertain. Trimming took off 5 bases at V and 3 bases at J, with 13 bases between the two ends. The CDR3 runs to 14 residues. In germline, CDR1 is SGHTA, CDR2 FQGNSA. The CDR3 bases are TGTGCCAGCAGCCAAGATCGGGTGAAAGAGACCCAGTACTTC. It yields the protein CASSQDRVKETQYF.

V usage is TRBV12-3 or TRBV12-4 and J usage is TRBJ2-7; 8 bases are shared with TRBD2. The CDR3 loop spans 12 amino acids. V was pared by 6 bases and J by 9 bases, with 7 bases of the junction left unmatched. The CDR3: CASRTPTSGQYF. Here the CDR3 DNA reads TGTGCCAGCAGGACTCCAACTAGCGGGCAGTACTTC.

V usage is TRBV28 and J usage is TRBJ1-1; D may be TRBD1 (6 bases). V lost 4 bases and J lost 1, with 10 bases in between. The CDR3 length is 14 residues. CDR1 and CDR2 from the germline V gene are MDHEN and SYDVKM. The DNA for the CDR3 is TGTGCCAGCAGTTCCACAGGGTGGAACACTGAAGCTTTCTTT. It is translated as CASSSTGWNTEAFF. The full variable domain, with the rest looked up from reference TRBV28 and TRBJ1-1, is DVKVTQSSRYLVKRTGEKVFLECVQDMDHENMFWYRQDPGLGLRLIYFSYDVKMKEKGDIPEGYSVSREKKERFSLILESASTNQTSMYLCASSSTGWNTEAFFGQGTRLTVV.

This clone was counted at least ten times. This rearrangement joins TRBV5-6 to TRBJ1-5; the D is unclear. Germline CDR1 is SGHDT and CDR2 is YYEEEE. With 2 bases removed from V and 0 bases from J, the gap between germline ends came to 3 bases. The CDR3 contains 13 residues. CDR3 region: CASSFSSNQPQHF. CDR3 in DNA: TGTGCCAGCAGCTTCAGTAGCAATCAGCCCCAGCATTTT.

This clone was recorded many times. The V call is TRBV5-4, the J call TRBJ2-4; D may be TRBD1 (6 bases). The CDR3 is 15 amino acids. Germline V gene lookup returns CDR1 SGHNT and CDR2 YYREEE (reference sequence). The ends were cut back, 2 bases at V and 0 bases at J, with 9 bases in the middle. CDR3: CASSFQGIAKNIQYF. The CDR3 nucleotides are TGTGCCAGCAGCTTCCAGGGGATAGCCAAAAACATTCAGTACTTC.

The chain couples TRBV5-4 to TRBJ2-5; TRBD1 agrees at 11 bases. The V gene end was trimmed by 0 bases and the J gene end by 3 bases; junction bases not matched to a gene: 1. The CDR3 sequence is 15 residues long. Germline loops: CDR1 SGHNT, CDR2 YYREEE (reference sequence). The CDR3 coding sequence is TGTGCCAGCAGCTTGGGGACAGGGGGCAAAGAGACCCAGTACTTC. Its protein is CASSLGTGGKETQYF.

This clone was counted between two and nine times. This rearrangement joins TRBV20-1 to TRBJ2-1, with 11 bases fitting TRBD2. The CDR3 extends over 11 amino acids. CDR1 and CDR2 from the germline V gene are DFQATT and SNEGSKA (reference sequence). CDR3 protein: CSCSGRGEQFF. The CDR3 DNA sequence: TGCAGCTGTAGCGGGAGGGGTGAGCAGTTCTTC.

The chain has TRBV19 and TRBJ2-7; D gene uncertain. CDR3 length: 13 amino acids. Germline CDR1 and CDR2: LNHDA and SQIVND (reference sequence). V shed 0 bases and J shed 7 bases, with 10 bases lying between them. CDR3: CASSIEATGEQYF. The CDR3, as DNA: TGTGCCAGTAGTATAGAAGCGACTGGGGAGCAGTACTTC.

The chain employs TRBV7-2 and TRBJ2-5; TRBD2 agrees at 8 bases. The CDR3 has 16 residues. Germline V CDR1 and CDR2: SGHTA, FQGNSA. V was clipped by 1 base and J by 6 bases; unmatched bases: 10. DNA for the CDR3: TGTGCCAGCAGCTTAGGGCGGGGGGTTGGTAAGAAGACCCAGTACTTC. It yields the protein CASSLGRGVGKKTQYF.

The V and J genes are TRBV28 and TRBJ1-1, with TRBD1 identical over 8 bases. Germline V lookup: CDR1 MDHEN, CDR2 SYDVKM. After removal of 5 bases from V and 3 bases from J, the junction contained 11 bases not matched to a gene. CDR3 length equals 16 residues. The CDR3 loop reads CASSPFGTGRYTEAFF. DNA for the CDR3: TGTGCCAGCAGTCCGTTCGGGACAGGACGATACACTGAAGCTTTCTTT.

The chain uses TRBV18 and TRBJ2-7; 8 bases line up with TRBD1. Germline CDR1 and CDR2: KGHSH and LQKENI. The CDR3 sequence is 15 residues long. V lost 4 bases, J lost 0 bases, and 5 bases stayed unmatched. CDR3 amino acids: CASSRDRGPSYEQYF. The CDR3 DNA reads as TGTGCCAGCTCACGTGACAGGGGTCCCTCCTACGAGCAGTACTTC.

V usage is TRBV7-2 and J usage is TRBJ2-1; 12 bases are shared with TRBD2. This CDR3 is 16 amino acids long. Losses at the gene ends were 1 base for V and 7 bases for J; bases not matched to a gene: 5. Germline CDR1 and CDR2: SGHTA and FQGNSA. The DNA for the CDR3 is TGTGCCAGCAGCTTAGTAGGACTAGCGGGAAGAAATGAGCAGTTCTTC. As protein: CASSLVGLAGRNEQFF. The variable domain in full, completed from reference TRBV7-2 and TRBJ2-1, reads GAGVSQSPSNKVTEKGKDVELRCDPISGHTALYWYRQSLGQGLEFLIYFQGNSAPDKSGLPSDRFSAERTGGSVSTLTIQRTQQEDSAVYLCASSLVGLAGRNEQFFGPGTRLTVL.